This section outlines one T cell receptor (beta chain) sequence together with its context. The antigen is undetermined. Central memory, naive, regulatory and stem cell-like memory CD4+ cells were sorted by CD45RO/CCR7/CD25/CD127/CD95/CD27. This entry comes from a study of beta chain features in type 1 diabetes. Study-level findings and limits: Naive, central memory and regulatory TCRB repertoires appeared more similar among patients than healthy donors. TCRB CDR3 length was moderately but significantly reduced in all four CD4+ subsets of Type 1 diabetes patients.

cDNA synthesis used the whole RNA isolate, giving expressed TCRB sequences. Libraries were prepared by immunoSEQ multiplex PCR; TCRdb keeps only in-frame clonotypes and omits some of them. The data show over 200,000 clones, around 9.9% seen once. V gave up 6 bases and J gave up 7 bases, with 18 bases separating them. CDR1 and CDR2 from the germline V gene are KGHSH and LQKENI. CDR3 length: 14 residues. This clonotype originated in a young man with type 1 diabetes. The specimen was naive CD4+ T cells from blood. The V call is TRBV18, the J call TRBJ2-5, with D perhaps TRBD2 (6 bases). The CDR3 DNA sequence: TGTGCCAGCTCGCCGGGGACTCCAAAATGGACCCAGTACTTC. This encodes CASSPGTPKWTQYF.